Below are 28 T cell receptor beta chains sequenced from a single sample in a study of T cells in Graves' hyperthyroidism and ophthalmopathy. Using RNA transcripts as the source, TCR beta CDR3 regions were amplified. HTBI primers drove first-round RT-PCR of the TCR CDR3. TCRdb itself ran the multiplex PCR reads through MiXCR, one entry per CDR3 protein. In the table there are approximately 500,000 distinct CDR3 sequences, 40% to 55% of which are singletons. The sample comprised peripheral blood or thyroid tissue (not recorded which). The receptors stem from a woman between 18 and 29 years old with Graves' hyperthyroidism.

The gene calls are TRBV10-3 and TRBJ2-1; 9 bases match TRBD2. Per the germline V gene, CDR1 is ENHRY and CDR2 is SYGVKD. The CDR3 has 15 amino acids. V shed 2 bases and J 3 bases; nucleotides not matched to a gene: 2. CDR3 DNA sequence: TGTGCCATCAGTGAGCGGACTAGCGACTACAATGAGCAGTTCTTC. It translates to CAISERTSDYNEQFF.

The table lists this clonotype with many counts. The chain employs TRBV7-2 and TRBJ2-5, with 8 bases lining up with TRBD2. This CDR3 is built from 15 residues. The junction had 6 bases not matched to a gene; V was cut back by 1 base and J by 5 bases. The germline V gene encodes CDR1 SGHTA and CDR2 FQGNSA. The DNA of the CDR3 is TGTGCCAGCAGCTTAGAAAGAGCGGGAGCCGAGACCCAGTACTTC. It encodes CASSLERAGAETQYF.

This clonotype has more than one count but fewer than ten. The chain is built from TRBV13 and TRBJ2-3, with 7 bases aligning to TRBD2. V shed 3 bases, J shed 4 bases, and the junction held 7 bases outside the gene matches. Germline V gene sequence: CDR1 PRHDT, CDR2 FYEKMQ (reference sequence). The CDR3 loop spans 15 amino acids. In DNA, the CDR3 is TGTGCCAGCAGCTTTTGGACTAGGGGCCCAGATACGCAGTATTTT. Protein product: CASSFWTRGPDTQYF. Combining the CDR3 with reference TRBV13 and TRBJ2-3 gives the whole variable domain AAGVIQSPRHLIKEKRETATLKCYPIPRHDTVYWYQQGPGQDPQFLISFYEKMQSDKGSIPDRFSAQQFSDYHSELNMSSLELGDSALYFCASSFWTRGPDTQYFGPGTRLTVL.

Regarding this clonotype: The conserved final phenylalanine or tryptophan is absent from the CDR3, which likely points to a read error. It is unclear where the CDR3 begins or ends on the DNA, so no DNA is shown, and the CDR3 is as TCRdb lists it. The V and J genes are TRBV29-1 and TRBJ1-1; the table gives TRBD1 as D, unverified against the DNA. The CDR3 spans 12 amino acids, including both terminal residues. CDR1 SQVTM and CDR2 ANQGSEA come from the germline V gene. CDR3 loop: CSVGEGYTEALL.

The chain joins TRBV29-1 to TRBJ1-2; 7 positions match TRBD1. V shed 5 bases, J shed 8 bases, and the junction held 5 bases outside the gene matches. Looked up from germline, CDR1 is SQVTM and CDR2 is ANQGSEA. The CDR3 is made up of 11 amino acids. Here the CDR3 reads CSVPQGEGYTF. In DNA, the CDR3 is TGCAGCGTTCCCCAGGGGGAAGGCTACACCTTC.

The chain is built from TRBV11-1 and TRBJ1-2; weak D call: TRBD1 (5 bases). The germline V gene has CDR1 SGHAT and CDR2 FQDESV (reference sequence). The CDR3 contains 17 residues. Trimming stripped 5 bases from V and 8 bases from J, with 27 bases between. CDR3 amino acids: CASSITSGTDYGWGYTF. The CDR3 DNA reads TGTGCCAGCAGCATCACTAGCGGGACCGATTACGGGTGGGGCTACACCTTC.

This clonotype occurred many times. The chain couples TRBV29-1 to TRBJ1-1; tentative D call: TRBD1 (5 bases). V was cut by 1 base and J by 3 bases, with 9 bases left in between. The CDR3 has 13 residues. Looked up from germline, CDR1 is SQVTM and CDR2 is ANQGSEA. The CDR3 nucleotides are TGCAGCGTTGAAGGCCAGGGATACACTGAAGCTTTCTTT. Translation: CSVEGQGYTEAFF.

At least ten counts were recorded for this clonotype. The V gene is TRBV7-8, the J gene TRBJ1-1; TRBD1 is a possible D gene (6 bases). The V and J ends lost 3 bases and 1 base respectively, with 15 bases between them. Germline assignment: CDR1 SGHVS and CDR2 FQNEAQ. The CDR3 is 16 residues long. This chain's CDR3 is CASSFPPGHTNTEAFF. In DNA, the CDR3 is TGTGCCAGCAGCTTCCCCCCGGGACACACGAACACTGAAGCTTTCTTT.

The chain carries TRBV20-1 and TRBJ2-7; TRBD1 matches 7 bases. From germline, CDR1 is DFQATT and CDR2 SNEGSKA (reference sequence). The CDR3 runs 13 residues. Trimming took 3 bases from V and 6 from J; bases not matched to a gene: 8. In nucleotides, the CDR3 is TGCAGTGCTAGGAGGCGACAGGGCGGCGAGCAGTACTTC. Translated, it gives CSARRRQGGEQYF.

Points on this clonotype: This sequence may be a read error, since a much larger clone differs from it by one base. The chain recombines TRBV6-2 or TRBV6-3 with TRBJ2-7; weak D call: TRBD2 (5 bases). The CDR3 has 15 amino acids. Germline V gene data show CDR1 as MNHEY and CDR2 as SVGEGT. V lost 0 bases, J lost 2 bases, and 11 bases lay in between. As DNA, the CDR3 is TGTGCCAGCAGTTACTCTAAAGAGACTACCTACGAGCAGTACTTC. This codes for CASSYSKETTYEQYF.

This clonotype was observed a few times. The chain combines TRBV29-1 with TRBJ1-5, with D uncertain. CDR3 length: 14 residues. Per the germline V gene, CDR1 is SQVTM and CDR2 is ANQGSEA. V lost 2 bases and J 11 bases, leaving 19 bases between the germline ends. CDR3 loop: CSVELAGGPETQHF. CDR3 nucleotide sequence: TGCAGCGTTGAACTTGCGGGAGGGCCGGAGACCCAGCATTTT. Complete variable domain (other parts from reference TRBV29-1 and TRBJ1-5): SAVISQKPSRDICQRGTSLTIQCQVDSQVTMMFWYRQQPGQSLTLIATANQGSEATYESGFVIDKFPISRPNLTFSTLTVSNMSPEDSSIYLCSVELAGGPETQHFGDGTRLSIL.

This clonotype was seen repeatedly, ten times or more. The CDR3 nucleotides are TGTGCCAGCTCATCCGGACAGGGCCAGTACTTC. It specifies CASSSGQGQYF. The chain employs TRBV18 and TRBJ2-7; 8 bases fit TRBD1. Germline CDR1 and CDR2: KGHSH and LQKENI. V lost 5 bases and J lost 10; bases outside the gene matches: 4. CDR3 length: 11 residues.

This clonotype was counted a few times. The gene calls are TRBV29-1 and TRBJ1-5, with D possibly being TRBD1 (5 bases). V lost 7 bases and J lost 7, with 11 bases in between. CDR3 length: 11 residues. The germline gives CDR1 SQVTM, CDR2 ANQGSEA. The CDR3 is CSAVGGQPQHF. CDR3 nucleotide sequence: TGCAGCGCCGTGGGGGGGCAGCCCCAGCATTTT.

This clonotype was detected a few times. The chain recombines TRBV20-1 with TRBJ2-2; D may correspond to TRBD1 or TRBD2 (5 bases each). Germline assignment: CDR1 DFQATT and CDR2 SNEGSKA (reference sequence). The CDR3 has 16 residues. CDR3 nucleotide sequence: TGCAGCGTTCAGATTTGGGGGACCCTGAACACCGGGGAGCTGTTTTTT. This gives the protein CSVQIWGTLNTGELFF.

This clonotype was observed at least ten times. The chain employs TRBV7-9 and TRBJ1-1, with TRBD1 matching 9 bases. The germline CDR1 and CDR2 sequences are SEHNR and FQNEAQ (reference sequence). V gave up 4 bases and J gave up 3 bases; unmatched junction bases: 18. CDR3 length equals 19 residues. The CDR3, as DNA: TGTGCCAGCAGCTCGTTGGCCCGGGACAGGGTCGGGTGGGACACTGAAGCTTTCTTT. It is translated as CASSSLARDRVGWDTEAFF. Based on the CDR3 plus reference TRBV7-9 and TRBJ1-1, the full variable domain is DTGVSQNPRHKITKRGQNVTFRCDPISEHNRLYWYRQTLGQGPEFLTYFQNEAQLEKSRLLSDRFSAERPKGSFSTLEIQRTEQGDSAMYLCASSSLARDRVGWDTEAFFGQGTRLTVV.

In the case of this clonotype: With a much larger clone just one base away, this may be a read error. The chain joins TRBV19 to TRBJ1-5, with a tentative D call TRBD1 (5 bases). Germline V lookup: CDR1 LNHDA, CDR2 SQIVND (reference sequence). The CDR3 length is 15 residues. V was pared by 1 base and J by 6 bases, with 13 bases between. DNA for the CDR3: TGTGCCAGTAGTATAGGTCGGTGGGGCAGTCAGCCCCAGCATTTT. Translated, it gives CASSIGRWGSQPQHF.

This clonotype was counted ten times or more. This chain connects TRBV7-9 to TRBJ1-5; D not certain. CDR1 and CDR2 (germline): SEHNR, FQNEAQ (reference sequence). Trimming removed 1 base at V and 2 bases at J, with 9 bases between. The CDR3 is 15 amino acids. DNA for the CDR3: TGTGCCAGCAGCTTAGGCGACGGGGGCAATCAGCCCCAGCATTTT. Translating gives CASSLGDGGNQPQHF.

This chain connects TRBV5-6 to TRBJ2-2, with 7 bases aligning to TRBD2. Trimming took 4 bases from V and 2 from J; bases not matched to a gene: 8. The V gene's germline CDR1 is SGHDT and CDR2 YYEEEE. This CDR3 region has 16 residues. This chain's CDR3 is CASSRRDYYNTGELFF. In DNA form, the CDR3 reads TGTGCCAGCAGCCGCCGGGACTATTATAACACCGGGGAGCTGTTTTTT.

The chain is built from TRBV7-7 and TRBJ2-5; TRBD2 matches 10 bases. The CDR3 spans 16 residues. Germline V CDR1 and CDR2: SSHAT, FNYEAQ (reference sequence). CDR3 loop: CARAEASGSMFETQYF. The CDR3 DNA reads as TGTGCTAGAGCTGAGGCTAGCGGGAGTATGTTTGAGACCCAGTACTTC.

This clonotype was counted only a few times. This chain links TRBV2 with TRBJ2-7, with D possibly TRBD2 on 6 matching bases. Per germline, CDR1 SNHLY and CDR2 FYNNEI. With 7 bases removed from V and 2 bases from J, the gap between germline ends came to 12 bases. The length of the CDR3 is 13 residues. The CDR3 nucleotides are TGTGCCAGCAACGCGGGACCAGCCTACGAGCAGTACTTC. Translated, it gives CASNAGPAYEQYF.

This clonotype was picked up many times. This rearrangement joins TRBV7-6 to TRBJ1-5; TRBD1 matches 7 bases. The CDR3 covers 13 residues. Germline V gene lookup returns CDR1 SGHVS and CDR2 FNYEAQ. The V segment lost 0 bases and the J segment 9 bases; nucleotides outside the gene matches: 2. For the CDR3, the DNA is TGTGCCAGCAGCTTAGCAAGGGGGCGGCCCCAGCATTTT. Translation gives CASSLARGRPQHF.

This clonotype was detected only a few times. V gene TRBV2 combines with J gene TRBJ2-1; 9 nucleotides align to TRBD2. CDR3 size: 14 residues. The germline V gene has CDR1 SNHLY and CDR2 FYNNEI. V lost 2 bases, J lost 5 bases, and 1 base stayed unmatched. The CDR3: CASSELAGHNEQFF. DNA of the CDR3: TGTGCCAGCAGTGAACTAGCGGGACACAATGAGCAGTTCTTC.

The V call is TRBV20-1, the J call TRBJ2-1, with D perhaps matching TRBD1 or TRBD2 (5 bases each). The V gene lost 3 bases and the J gene lost 6 bases, with 15 bases spanning the gap. The CDR3 spans 14 residues. Looked up from germline, CDR1 is DFQATT and CDR2 is SNEGSKA (reference sequence). CDR3 region: CSASSGSGGNEQFF. The DNA for the CDR3 is TGCAGTGCTAGTTCAGGGAGTGGGGGCAATGAGCAGTTCTTC.

Ten or more counts support this clonotype. The rearrangement joins TRBV20-1 to TRBJ2-7, with TRBD1 matching over 9 bases. This CDR3 spans 12 amino acids. The V segment lost 5 bases and the J segment 7 bases; nucleotides outside the gene matches: 6. Germline V gene data show CDR1 as DFQATT and CDR2 as SNEGSKA (reference sequence). CDR3 DNA sequence: TGCAGTGCTCGGGACAGGGTGAGGGAGCAGTACTTC. It translates to CSARDRVREQYF.

This clonotype was seen many times. The chain uses TRBV5-1 and TRBJ2-7; 15 nucleotides match TRBD2. After removal of 4 bases from V and 5 bases from J, the junction contained 4 bases not matched to a gene. Germline V gives CDR1 SGHRS, CDR2 YFSETQ. This CDR3 spans 15 amino acids. The CDR3 nucleotides are TGCGCCAGCAGCGCGGGACTAGCGGGAGGCGACGAGCAGTACTTC. Translated: CASSAGLAGGDEQYF.

V is TRBV11-2 and J is TRBJ2-1; D not resolved. The germline V gene has CDR1 SGHAT and CDR2 FQNNGV. The CDR3 consists of 12 residues. Trimming shortened V by 1 base and J by 7 bases, and 5 bases separated the two germline ends. The chain's CDR3 is CASSLGRNEQFF. DNA for the CDR3: TGTGCCAGCAGCTTAGGCAGGAATGAGCAGTTCTTC.

The chain links TRBV27 to TRBJ2-7, with 8 bases that match TRBD2. The trim removed 3 bases at V and 2 bases at J, leaving 9 bases unmatched. The CDR3 extends over 16 amino acids. The germline V gene encodes CDR1 MNHEY and CDR2 SMNVEV (reference sequence). The CDR3 DNA is TGTGCCAGCAGTTTCGGGGGCGGGGGGAAACCCTACGAGCAGTACTTC. Its protein product is CASSFGGGGKPYEQYF.

The chain is built from TRBV12-3 or TRBV12-4 and TRBJ2-2; no clear D. The CDR3 spans 13 residues. The CDR3 is CASSFVFTGELFF. CDR3 coding DNA: TGTGCTAGTTCGTTTGTGTTCACCGGGGAGCTGTTTTTT.